This T cell receptor (beta chain) was recovered during a study of blood T cells in healthy people across ages. A word on this clonotype: Its antigen is not known.

PCR was performed a second time for roughly 7 to 11 cycles using a sample-barcoded 5' primer and a J-beta primer mix. TCRdb fed the 5' RACE reads into MiXCR, producing one record per CDR3 protein. The table lists about 2 million distinct CDR3 sequences, about 50% of them singletons. The CDR3 has 15 residues. The germline V gene encodes CDR1 KGHDR and CDR2 SFDVKD. With 3 bases removed from V and 1 base from J, the gap between germline ends came to 11 bases. Study-level points and caveats: Because donor CMV status was unknown, expanded clonotype changes were possibly confounded. PBMCs went unsorted, and a conclusive naive versus antigen-experienced comparison was therefore prevented.

What was sequenced was blood. The rearrangement joins TRBV24-1 to TRBJ2-5; D call uncertain. This TCR came from a woman aged 40 to 50 in good health. The CDR3 region is CATSDPRQAQETQYF. The DNA for the CDR3 is TGTGCCACCAGTGATCCGCGGCAGGCCCAAGAGACCCAGTACTTC.